This T cell receptor (beta chain) was profiled in a study of beta chain features in type 1 diabetes. This clone has only a few counts. What it binds is unknown. Broader study findings: A greater similarity of naive, central memory and Treg TCRB repertoires was seen among patients than among healthy donors. Cells with high TCR expression could be over-represented when cDNA is sequenced. TCRB CDR3s were moderately but significantly shorter in Type 1 diabetes patients in all four CD4+ subsets.

TCRB transcripts that were expressed got sequenced, as all of the isolated RNA had been reverse transcribed. The repertoire was sequenced with immunoSEQ multiplex PCR; TCRdb's copy has only in-frame clones and lacks some. The sample has about 240,000 clones, approximately 13% seen once. There was one heparinised blood draw per donor, averaging roughly 110 mL. Via CD45RO/CCR7/CD25/CD127/CD95/CD27, cells of the CD4+ naive, central memory, regulatory and stem cell-like memory subsets were sorted. The sequence derives from a man under 40 with type 1 diabetes. Sample: naive CD4+ T cells from blood.

For the CDR3, the DNA is TGTGCCAGCTCACCACTAAGCCGCCGACAGGGAGGATTGAGGGACGAGCAGTACTTC. It encodes CASSPLSRRQGGLRDEQYF. The rearrangement joins TRBV18 to TRBJ2-7; possibly TRBD1 for D (7 bases). V gave up 1 base and J gave up 5 bases, with 27 bases separating them. CDR3 length: 19 residues. Germline CDR1 is KGHSH and CDR2 is LQKENI. Full variable domain (outside the CDR3, taken from reference TRBV18 and TRBJ2-7): NAGVMQNPRHLVRRRGQEARLRCSPMKGHSHVYWYRQLPEEGLKFMVYLQKENIIDESGMPKERFSAEFPKEGPSILRIQQVVRGDSAAYFCASSPLSRRQGGLRDEQYFGPGTRLTVT.